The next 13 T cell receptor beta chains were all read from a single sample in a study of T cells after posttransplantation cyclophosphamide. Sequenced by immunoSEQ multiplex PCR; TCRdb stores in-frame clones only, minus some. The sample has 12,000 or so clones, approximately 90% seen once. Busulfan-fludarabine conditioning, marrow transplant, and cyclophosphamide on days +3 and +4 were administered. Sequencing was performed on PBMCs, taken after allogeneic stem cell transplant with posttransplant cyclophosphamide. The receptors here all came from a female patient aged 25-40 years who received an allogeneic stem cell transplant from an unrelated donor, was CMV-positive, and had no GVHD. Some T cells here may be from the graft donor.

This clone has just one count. The CDR3 here is CASSPPGWTGPSYNQPQHF. In nucleotides, the CDR3 is TGTGCCAGCTCACCACCGGGATGGACAGGCCCTTCATATAATCAGCCCCAGCATTTT. The chain is built from TRBV18 and TRBJ1-5; 7 bases are shared with TRBD1. The germline V gene encodes CDR1 KGHSH and CDR2 LQKENI. The CDR3 is 19 residues long. V lost 0 bases, J lost 4 bases, and 15 bases stayed unmatched.

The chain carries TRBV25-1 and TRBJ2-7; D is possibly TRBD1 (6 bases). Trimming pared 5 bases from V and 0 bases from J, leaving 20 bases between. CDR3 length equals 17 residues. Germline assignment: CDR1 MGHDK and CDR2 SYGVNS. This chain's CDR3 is CASSPPTGGLFSYEQYF. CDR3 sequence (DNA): TGTGCCAGCAGTCCCCCGACAGGAGGATTGTTCTCCTACGAGCAGTACTTC.

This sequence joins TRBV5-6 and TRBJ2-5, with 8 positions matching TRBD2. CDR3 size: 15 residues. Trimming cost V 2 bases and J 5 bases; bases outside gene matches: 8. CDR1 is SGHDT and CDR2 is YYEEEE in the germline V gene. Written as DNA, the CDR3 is TGTGCCAGCAGCTTTGGGACTAGAGGAGGGGAGACCCAGTACTTC. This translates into CASSFGTRGGETQYF.

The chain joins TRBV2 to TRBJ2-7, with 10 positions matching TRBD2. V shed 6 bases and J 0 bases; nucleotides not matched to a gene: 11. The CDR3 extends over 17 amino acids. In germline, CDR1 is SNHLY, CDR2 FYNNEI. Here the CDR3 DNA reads TGTGCCAGCAGGCGACCTAGCGGGGGATACGACTCCTACGAGCAGTACTTC. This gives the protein CASRRPSGGYDSYEQYF.

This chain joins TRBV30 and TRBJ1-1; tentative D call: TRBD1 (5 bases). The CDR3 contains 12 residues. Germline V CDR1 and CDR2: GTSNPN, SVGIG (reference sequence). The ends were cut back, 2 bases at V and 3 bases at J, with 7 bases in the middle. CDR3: CAWSPRDTEAFF. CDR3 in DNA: TGTGCCTGGAGTCCCAGGGACACTGAAGCTTTCTTT.

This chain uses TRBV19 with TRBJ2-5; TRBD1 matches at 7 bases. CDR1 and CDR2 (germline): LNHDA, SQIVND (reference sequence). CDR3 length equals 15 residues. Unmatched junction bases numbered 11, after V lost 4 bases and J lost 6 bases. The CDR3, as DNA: TGTGCCAGTAGTACCCCCGACAGGGACGGGCAGACCCAGTACTTC. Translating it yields CASSTPDRDGQTQYF.

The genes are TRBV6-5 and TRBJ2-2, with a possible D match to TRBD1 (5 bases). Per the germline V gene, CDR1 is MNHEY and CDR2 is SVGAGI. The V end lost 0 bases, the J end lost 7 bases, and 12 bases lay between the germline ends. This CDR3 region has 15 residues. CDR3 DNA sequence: TGTGCCAGCAGTTACTCGCAGGGAATTGGCGGGGAGCTGTTTTTT. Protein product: CASSYSQGIGGELFF.

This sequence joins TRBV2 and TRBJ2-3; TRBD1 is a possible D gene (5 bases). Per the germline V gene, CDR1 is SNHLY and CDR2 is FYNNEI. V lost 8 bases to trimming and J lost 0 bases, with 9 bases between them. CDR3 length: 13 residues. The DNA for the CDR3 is TGTGCCAGCTGGAACAGGAGCACAGATACGCAGTATTTT. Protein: CASWNRSTDTQYF. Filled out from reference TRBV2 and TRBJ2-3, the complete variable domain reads EPEVTQTPSHQVTQMGQEVILRCVPISNHLYFYWYRQILGQKVEFLVSFYNNEISEKSEIFDDQFSVERPDGSNFTLKIRSTKLEDSAMYFCASWNRSTDTQYFGPGTRLTVL.

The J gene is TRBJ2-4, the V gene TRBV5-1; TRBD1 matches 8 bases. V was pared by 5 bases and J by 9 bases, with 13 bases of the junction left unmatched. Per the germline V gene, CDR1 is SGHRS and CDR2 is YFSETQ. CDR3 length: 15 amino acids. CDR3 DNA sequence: TGCGCCAGCAGTCCCAAGGACAGGGAAGGGAGCATTCAGTACTTC. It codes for CASSPKDREGSIQYF.

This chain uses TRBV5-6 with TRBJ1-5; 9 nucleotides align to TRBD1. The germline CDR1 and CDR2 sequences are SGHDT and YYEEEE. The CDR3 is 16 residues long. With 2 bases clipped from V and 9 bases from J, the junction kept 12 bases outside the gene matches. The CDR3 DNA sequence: TGTGCCAGCAGCTTCCGGGACAGGGCTCTTGGGTGGCCCCAGCATTTT. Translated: CASSFRDRALGWPQHF.

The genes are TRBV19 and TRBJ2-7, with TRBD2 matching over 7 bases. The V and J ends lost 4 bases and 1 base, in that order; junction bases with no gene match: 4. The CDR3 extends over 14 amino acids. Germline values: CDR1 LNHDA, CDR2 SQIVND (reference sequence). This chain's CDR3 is CASSREGISYEQYF. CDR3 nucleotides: TGTGCCAGTAGTAGGGAGGGGATTTCCTACGAGCAGTACTTC.

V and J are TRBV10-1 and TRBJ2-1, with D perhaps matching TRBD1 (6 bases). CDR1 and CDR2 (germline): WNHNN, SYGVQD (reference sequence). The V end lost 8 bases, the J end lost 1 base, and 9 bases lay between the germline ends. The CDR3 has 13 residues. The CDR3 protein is CASGGPSYNEQFF. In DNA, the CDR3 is TGCGCCAGCGGGGGCCCGTCCTACAATGAGCAGTTCTTC.

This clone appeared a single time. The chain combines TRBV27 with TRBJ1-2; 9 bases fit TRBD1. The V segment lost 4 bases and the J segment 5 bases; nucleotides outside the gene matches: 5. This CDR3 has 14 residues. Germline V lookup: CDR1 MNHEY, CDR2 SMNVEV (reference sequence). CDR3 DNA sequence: TGTGCCAGCAGTTCTCCGGGACAGGGTTATGGCTACACCTTC. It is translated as CASSSPGQGYGYTF.